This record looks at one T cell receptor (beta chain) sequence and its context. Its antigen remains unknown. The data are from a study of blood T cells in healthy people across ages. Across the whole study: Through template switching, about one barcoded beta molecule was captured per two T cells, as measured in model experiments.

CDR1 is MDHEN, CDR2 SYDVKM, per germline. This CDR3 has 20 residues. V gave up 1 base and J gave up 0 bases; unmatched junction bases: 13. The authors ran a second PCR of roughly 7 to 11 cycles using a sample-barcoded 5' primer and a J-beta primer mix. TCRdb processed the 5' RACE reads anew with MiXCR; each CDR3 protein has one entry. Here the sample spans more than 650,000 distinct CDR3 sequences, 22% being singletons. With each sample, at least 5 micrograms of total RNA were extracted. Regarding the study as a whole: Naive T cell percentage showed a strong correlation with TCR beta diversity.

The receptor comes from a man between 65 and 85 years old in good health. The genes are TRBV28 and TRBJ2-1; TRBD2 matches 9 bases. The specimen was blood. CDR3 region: CASSLLAGNSGGSSYNEQFF. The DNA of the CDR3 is TGTGCCAGCAGTTTATTGGCGGGGAACAGCGGGGGGAGCTCCTACAATGAGCAGTTCTTC.